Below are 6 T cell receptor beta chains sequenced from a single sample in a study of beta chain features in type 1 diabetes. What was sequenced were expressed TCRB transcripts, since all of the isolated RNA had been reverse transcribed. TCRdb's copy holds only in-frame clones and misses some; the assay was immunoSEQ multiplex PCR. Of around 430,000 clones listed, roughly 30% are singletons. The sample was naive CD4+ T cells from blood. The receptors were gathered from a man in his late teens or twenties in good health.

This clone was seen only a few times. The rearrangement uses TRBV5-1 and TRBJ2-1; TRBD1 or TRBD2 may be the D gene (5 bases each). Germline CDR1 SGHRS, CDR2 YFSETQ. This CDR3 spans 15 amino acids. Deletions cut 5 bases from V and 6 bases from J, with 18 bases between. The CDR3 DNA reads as TGCGCCAGCAGGGCCGGGACCCTCCCCATCAATGAGCAGTTCTTC. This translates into CASRAGTLPINEQFF. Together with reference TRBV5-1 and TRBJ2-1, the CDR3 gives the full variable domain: KAGVTQTPRYLIKTRGQQVTLSCSPISGHRSVSWYQQTPGQGLQFLFEYFSETQRNKGNFPGRFSGRQFSNSRSEMNVSTLELGDSALYLCASRAGTLPINEQFFGPGTRLTVL.

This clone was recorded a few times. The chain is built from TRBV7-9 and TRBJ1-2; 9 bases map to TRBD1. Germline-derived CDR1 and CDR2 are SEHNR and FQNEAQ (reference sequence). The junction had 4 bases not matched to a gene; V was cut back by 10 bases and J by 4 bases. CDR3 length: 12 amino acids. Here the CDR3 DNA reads TGTGCCACCGAGGGACAGGGCTATGGCTACACCTTC. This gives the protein CATEGQGYGYTF. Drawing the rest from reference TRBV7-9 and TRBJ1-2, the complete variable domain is DTGVSQNPRHKITKRGQNVTFRCDPISEHNRLYWYRQTLGQGPEFLTYFQNEAQLEKSRLLSDRFSAERPKGSFSTLEIQRTEQGDSAMYLCATEGQGYGYTFGSGTRLTVV.

CDR3 coding DNA: TGTGCCAGCAGGAGACAGGGGGCTGGGGCCAACGTCCTGACTTTC. Translated: CASRRQGAGANVLTF. The rearrangement links TRBV6-1 to TRBJ2-6; 9 positions agree with TRBD1. Trimming cost V 6 bases and J 2 bases; bases outside gene matches: 2. Germline CDR1 is MNHNS and CDR2 is SASEGT. The CDR3 consists of 15 residues.

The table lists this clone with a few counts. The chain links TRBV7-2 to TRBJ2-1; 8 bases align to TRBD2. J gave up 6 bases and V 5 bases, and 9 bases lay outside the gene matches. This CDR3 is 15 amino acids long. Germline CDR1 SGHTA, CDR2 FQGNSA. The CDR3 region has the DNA TGTGCCAGCAGCCTCCACGGGACTAGATCCAATGAGCAGTTCTTC. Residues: CASSLHGTRSNEQFF.

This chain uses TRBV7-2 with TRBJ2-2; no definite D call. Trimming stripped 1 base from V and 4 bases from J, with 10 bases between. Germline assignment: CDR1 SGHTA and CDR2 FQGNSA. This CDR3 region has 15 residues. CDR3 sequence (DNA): TGTGCCAGCAGCTTAGTTGCGGCCCCCACCGGGGAGCTGTTTTTT. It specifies CASSLVAAPTGELFF.

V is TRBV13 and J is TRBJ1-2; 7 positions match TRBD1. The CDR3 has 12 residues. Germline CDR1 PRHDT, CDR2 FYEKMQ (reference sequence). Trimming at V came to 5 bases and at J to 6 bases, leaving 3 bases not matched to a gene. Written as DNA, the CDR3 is TGTGCCAGCAGCGCGACAGGGCATGGCTACACCTTC. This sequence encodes CASSATGHGYTF.